Presented here are 30 T cell receptor beta chains from one specimen sequenced in a study of blood T cells in healthy people across ages. It was with a sample-barcoded 5' primer and a J-beta primer mix that a second PCR of about 6 to 12 cycles was run. TCRdb passed the 5' RACE reads through MiXCR, listing each CDR3 protein once. The repertoire holds roughly 800,000 distinct CDR3 sequences, with 35% to 40% as singletons. Sequencing was performed on blood. The source is a man between 18 and 35 years old in good health.

The J gene is TRBJ1-6, the V gene TRBV5-1; no definite D call. Germline-derived CDR1 and CDR2 are SGHRS and YFSETQ. The CDR3 runs to 13 residues. Trimming left V 3 bases short and J 9 bases short, with 10 bases between. The DNA of the CDR3 is TGCGCCAGCAGCTCGGAGGGTGGTTCACCCCTCCACTTT. The encoded protein is CASSSEGGSPLHF.

This clonotype was seen only a few times. The chain links TRBV4-1 to TRBJ2-1; 7 bases fit TRBD2. Trimming took 2 bases from V and 4 from J; bases not matched to a gene: 5. This CDR3 spans 15 amino acids. CDR1 is MGHRA and CDR2 is YSYEKL in the germline V gene. The CDR3 spells CASSQSAGEYNEQFF. DNA for the CDR3: TGCGCCAGCAGCCAATCGGCGGGAGAGTACAATGAGCAGTTCTTC.

This chain connects TRBV4-3 to TRBJ1-5; D is perhaps TRBD1 (5 bases). Per the germline V gene, CDR1 is LGHNA and CDR2 is YSLEER. The CDR3 covers 16 residues. V was pared by 2 bases and J by 4 bases, with 15 bases between. This CDR3 reads CASSQPRDGKNQPQHF. CDR3 sequence (DNA): TGCGCCAGCAGCCAACCACGGGACGGGAAGAATCAGCCCCAGCATTTT.

This clonotype came up many times. V usage is TRBV12-3 or TRBV12-4 and J usage is TRBJ1-2; maybe TRBD1 (5 bases). Trimming cost V 11 bases and J 8 bases, with 18 bases left between them. The CDR3 is 12 amino acids. The CDR3 region has the DNA TGTGCCGAGCCGGGACCGGGCGACGGCTACACCTTC. This gives the protein CAEPGPGDGYTF.

The sample holds many counts of this clonotype. The V call is TRBV6-5, the J call TRBJ1-4; D gene uncertain. Looked up from germline, CDR1 is MNHEY and CDR2 is SVGAGI. This CDR3 spans 12 amino acids. Trimming removed 5 bases at V and 8 bases at J, with 9 bases between. The CDR3 region has the DNA TGTGCCAGCAGTACTCCGGACGAAAAACTGTTTTTT. This codes for CASSTPDEKLFF.

The J gene is TRBJ2-3, the V gene TRBV4-3; D unresolved. CDR1 is LGHNA, CDR2 YSLEER, per germline. V was cut by 2 bases and J by 4 bases, with 13 bases left in between. The CDR3 totals 15 residues. Here the CDR3 reads CASSQYTGAPDTQYF. For the CDR3, the DNA is TGCGCCAGCAGCCAATACACGGGCGCACCAGATACGCAGTATTTT.

The chain uses TRBV7-8 and TRBJ1-1, with a weak D call TRBD1 (6 bases). The germline gives CDR1 SGHVS, CDR2 FQNEAQ. The CDR3 has 13 amino acids. The V end was cut by 8 bases, the J end by 3 bases, with 13 bases between. The CDR3 sequence is CASCPGVDTEAFF. The CDR3 DNA reads as TGTGCCAGCTGCCCAGGGGTTGACACTGAAGCTTTCTTT. The full variable domain, with the rest looked up from reference TRBV7-8 and TRBJ1-1, is GAGVSQSPRYKVAKRGQDVALRCDPISGHVSLFWYQQALGQGPEFLTYFQNEAQLDKSGLPSDRFFAERPEGSVSTLKIQRTQQEDSAVYLCASCPGVDTEAFFGQGTRLTVV.

The rearrangement uses TRBV12-3 or TRBV12-4 and TRBJ1-2, with TRBD1 identical over 7 bases. V lost 2 bases and J lost 6; bases outside the gene matches: 6. This CDR3 is built from 14 residues. The CDR3 region is CASSLTTGVHGYTF. DNA for the CDR3: TGTGCCAGCAGTTTAACTACAGGGGTCCATGGCTACACCTTC.

The chain employs TRBV9 and TRBJ2-4; perhaps D is TRBD1 or TRBD2 (6 bases each). The CDR3 loop spans 15 amino acids. Trimming took 2 bases from V and 13 from J, leaving 22 bases between them. The germline gives CDR1 SGDLS, CDR2 YYNGEE. The CDR3 DNA reads TGTGCCAGCAGCGTCCGCCCCACAGGGACTGAGGAGCAGTACTTC. Translation gives CASSVRPTGTEEQYF.

The V call is TRBV7-2, the J call TRBJ2-5, with no clear D. The DNA end favors TRBJ2-1, so the J call may be wrong. The CDR3 contains 14 residues. Germline CDR1 is SGHTA and CDR2 is FQGNSA. The CDR3 region has the DNA TGTGCCAGCAGCTTAGCGAACAGACAAGAGACCCAGTTCTTC. It specifies CASSLANRQETQFF.

This sequence joins TRBV29-1 and TRBJ1-5, with 9 bases identical to TRBD1. The CDR3 length is 13 residues. The V gene's germline CDR1 is SQVTM and CDR2 ANQGSEA. J was trimmed by 2 bases and V by 6 bases; bases with no gene match: 2. CDR3 amino acids: CSVRDRGNQPQHF. The CDR3, as DNA: TGCAGCGTGAGGGACAGGGGCAATCAGCCCCAGCATTTT.

The CDR3 DNA follows: TGTGCCAGTGCCCAGGGGTTTTTACCCCAGCATTTT. The encoded protein is CASAQGFLPQHF. This sequence joins TRBV19 and TRBJ1-5; possible D gene TRBD1, 6 bases. The CDR3 contains 12 residues. Looked up from germline, CDR1 is LNHDA and CDR2 is SQIVND (reference sequence). V lost 8 bases and J 10 bases, leaving 15 bases between the germline ends. The entire variable domain, with the rest obtained from reference TRBV19 and TRBJ1-5, is as follows: DGGITQSPKYLFRKEGQNVTLSCEQNLNHDAMYWYRQDPGQGLRLIYYSQIVNDFQKGDIAEGYSVSREKKESFPLTVTSAQKNPTAFYLCASAQGFLPQHFGDGTRLSIL.

Many counts were recorded for this clonotype. This chain connects TRBV12-3 or TRBV12-4 to TRBJ2-6; TRBD1 matches 9 bases. The CDR3 runs 19 residues. The junction had 10 bases not matched to a gene; V was cut back by 4 bases and J by 0 bases. CDR3 sequence reads: CASSSFPGQGNSGANVLTF. The CDR3 DNA is TGTGCCAGCAGTTCCTTTCCGGGACAGGGAAACTCTGGGGCCAACGTCCTGACTTTC.

The chain is built from TRBV30 and TRBJ2-7; D may be TRBD1 (6 bases). The germline gives CDR1 GTSNPN, CDR2 SVGIG (reference sequence). The V and J ends lost 4 bases and 1 base respectively, with 11 bases between them. The length of the CDR3 is 13 residues. The CDR3 region has the DNA TGTGCCTGGATTACAGGGAGTTCCTACGAGCAGTACTTC. Translating gives CAWITGSSYEQYF.

Ten or more counts support this clonotype. The V gene is TRBV7-9, the J gene TRBJ1-2; D may be TRBD1 (5 bases). CDR1 is SEHNR and CDR2 is FQNEAQ in the germline V gene (reference sequence). With 5 bases removed from V and 7 bases from J, the gap between germline ends came to 14 bases. The CDR3 has 13 residues. CDR3 DNA sequence: TGTGCCAGCAGCGGGGCGGAGATCTCTGGCTACACCTTC. This sequence encodes CASSGAEISGYTF.

This clonotype occurred once. This rearrangement joins TRBV6-5 to TRBJ1-1, with no clear D. The V gene lost 7 bases and the J gene lost 7 bases, with 13 bases spanning the gap. CDR1 is MNHEY, CDR2 SVGAGI, per germline. This CDR3 is 12 amino acids long. CDR3 amino acids: CASTTGEYEAFF. CDR3 nucleotides: TGTGCCAGCACCACCGGGGAGTATGAAGCTTTCTTT.

V gene TRBV4-3 combines with J gene TRBJ2-2; weak D call: TRBD1 (7 bases). CDR1 and CDR2 from the germline V gene are LGHNA and YSLEER. Between the trimmed V and J ends, which lost 0 bases and 5 bases, there was a span of 13 bases. The CDR3 extends over 16 amino acids. The CDR3 protein is CASSQEEGARTGELFF. CDR3 nucleotides: TGCGCCAGCAGCCAAGAGGAGGGGGCGCGTACCGGGGAGCTGTTTTTT.

This clonotype was counted a few times. V and J are TRBV28 and TRBJ1-5; 10 positions match TRBD1. Per the germline V gene, CDR1 is MDHEN and CDR2 is SYDVKM. Trimming cost V 7 bases and J 6 bases; bases outside gene matches: 3. This CDR3 is 13 amino acids long. CDR3 coding DNA: TGTGCCAGCACCAGGACAGGGGGTCAGCCCCAGCATTTT. Translated: CASTRTGGQPQHF.

This clonotype appeared once. The rearrangement links TRBV15 to TRBJ2-1; 12 bases are shared with TRBD2. CDR1 LNHNV and CDR2 YYDKDF come from the germline V gene (reference sequence). The CDR3 loop spans 16 amino acids. With 7 bases clipped from V and 4 bases from J, the junction kept 8 bases outside the gene matches. The CDR3, as DNA: TGTGCCACCACCCCTAGACTAGCGGGGGAGTACAATGAGCAGTTCTTC. Translating it yields CATTPRLAGEYNEQFF.

This clonotype has only a few counts. The chain employs TRBV25-1 and TRBJ2-7, with 7 positions matching TRBD2. Germline CDR1 MGHDK, CDR2 SYGVNS. J gave up 0 bases and V 1 base, and 6 bases lay outside the gene matches. This CDR3 has 16 residues. The CDR3 sequence is CASSEWGAGTSYEQYF. The CDR3 DNA reads TGTGCCAGCAGTGAATGGGGAGCGGGGACCTCCTACGAGCAGTACTTC.

The table lists this clonotype with many counts. The gene calls are TRBV6-2 or TRBV6-3 and TRBJ2-4; D is unresolved. Germline CDR1 is MNHEY and CDR2 is SVGEGT. The length of the CDR3 is 17 residues. Trimming took 0 bases from V and 0 from J, leaving 12 bases between them. The CDR3 DNA sequence: TGTGCCAGCAGTTACTCCTCCCCGAATAGAGCCAAAAACATTCAGTACTTC. It yields the protein CASSYSSPNRAKNIQYF.

There are a few counts of this clonotype. The chain combines TRBV13 with TRBJ1-1; possibly TRBD1 for D (6 bases). The V gene lost 4 bases and the J gene lost 0 bases, with 12 bases spanning the gap. Germline V gene data show CDR1 as PRHDT and CDR2 as FYEKMQ (reference sequence). CDR3 length: 15 residues. As DNA, the CDR3 is TGTGCCAGCAGCTCCCGACAGGTAGTGAACACTGAAGCTTTCTTT. The encoded protein is CASSSRQVVNTEAFF.

V gene TRBV20-1 combines with J gene TRBJ1-2, with unresolved D. The CDR3 is 14 residues long. CDR1 is DFQATT, CDR2 SNEGSKA, per germline (reference sequence). Trimming removed 6 bases at V and 2 bases at J, with 16 bases between. The CDR3, as DNA: TGCAGTGCCCCAGGAAGACGGGAAAACTATGGCTACACCTTC. Its translation: CSAPGRRENYGYTF.

A remark on this clonotype: At one of its ends the junction is not consistent with the germline gene, which may arise from a read error. The V call is TRBV14, the J call TRBJ2-4, with D tentatively TRBD1 (5 bases). The last part of the DNA fits TRBJ2-5 better; the J call may be wrong. The CDR3 runs to 16 residues. From germline, CDR1 is SGHDN and CDR2 FVKESK. The CDR3 nucleotides are TGTGTCAGCAGCCAAGATCTCGCGACAGCTCAAGAGACCCAGTACTTC. Protein product: CVSSQDLATAQETQYF.

V is TRBV2 and J is TRBJ2-5; perhaps TRBD2 as D (5 bases). With 10 bases removed from V and 2 bases from J, the gap between germline ends came to 14 bases. The CDR3 consists of 13 residues. CDR1 and CDR2 (germline): SNHLY, FYNNEI. CDR3 nucleotides: TGTGCCAACCAGAGGGAGAGGCAAGAGACCCAGTACTTC. Amino acids: CANQRERQETQYF.

The rearrangement uses TRBV20-1 and TRBJ2-1, with D possibly being TRBD1 or TRBD2 (5 bases each). The CDR3 loop spans 13 amino acids. Germline V lookup: CDR1 DFQATT, CDR2 SNEGSKA (reference sequence). V was trimmed by 2 bases and J by 7 bases, leaving 12 bases between them. The CDR3 sequence is CSARLGRVNEQFF. In nucleotides, the CDR3 is TGCAGTGCTAGACTGGGACGGGTTAATGAGCAGTTCTTC.

This chain connects TRBV20-1 to TRBJ2-5; 12 bases map to TRBD2. Germline V CDR1 and CDR2: DFQATT, SNEGSKA (reference sequence). Trimming removed 6 bases from V and 11 bases from J; junction bases left unmatched: 22. This CDR3 contains 17 residues. The CDR3 loop reads CSAESSLAGGRRNEQYF. CDR3 in DNA: TGCAGTGCCGAATCAAGCCTAGCGGGGGGGCGACGCAATGAGCAGTACTTC.

J is TRBJ2-7 and V is TRBV9; 11 positions match TRBD2. The germline V gene has CDR1 SGDLS and CDR2 YYNGEE. The CDR3 is made up of 15 amino acids. The junction had 7 bases not matched to a gene; V was cut back by 5 bases and J by 3 bases. The CDR3 DNA sequence: TGTGCCAGCAGTGCCACTAGCGGGGGCCACTACGAGCAGTACTTC. It yields the protein CASSATSGGHYEQYF.

The gene calls are TRBV5-1 and TRBJ1-4; TRBD1 agrees at 7 bases. The germline gives CDR1 SGHRS, CDR2 YFSETQ. CDR3 length: 15 residues. V trimming: 4 bases; J trimming: 5 bases; junction bases outside the gene matches: 8. The CDR3 DNA reads TGCGCCAGCAGCGTGCGACAGGGAGGGAATGAAAAACTGTTTTTT. It translates to CASSVRQGGNEKLFF.

The chain joins TRBV5-6 to TRBJ1-2; no clear D. Germline CDR1 and CDR2: SGHDT and YYEEEE. This CDR3 spans 12 amino acids. V was clipped by 6 bases and J by 4 bases, with 10 bases between them. For the CDR3, the DNA is TGTGCCAGCACTAGGTCTTCCTATGGCTACACCTTC. Protein sequence: CASTRSSYGYTF.